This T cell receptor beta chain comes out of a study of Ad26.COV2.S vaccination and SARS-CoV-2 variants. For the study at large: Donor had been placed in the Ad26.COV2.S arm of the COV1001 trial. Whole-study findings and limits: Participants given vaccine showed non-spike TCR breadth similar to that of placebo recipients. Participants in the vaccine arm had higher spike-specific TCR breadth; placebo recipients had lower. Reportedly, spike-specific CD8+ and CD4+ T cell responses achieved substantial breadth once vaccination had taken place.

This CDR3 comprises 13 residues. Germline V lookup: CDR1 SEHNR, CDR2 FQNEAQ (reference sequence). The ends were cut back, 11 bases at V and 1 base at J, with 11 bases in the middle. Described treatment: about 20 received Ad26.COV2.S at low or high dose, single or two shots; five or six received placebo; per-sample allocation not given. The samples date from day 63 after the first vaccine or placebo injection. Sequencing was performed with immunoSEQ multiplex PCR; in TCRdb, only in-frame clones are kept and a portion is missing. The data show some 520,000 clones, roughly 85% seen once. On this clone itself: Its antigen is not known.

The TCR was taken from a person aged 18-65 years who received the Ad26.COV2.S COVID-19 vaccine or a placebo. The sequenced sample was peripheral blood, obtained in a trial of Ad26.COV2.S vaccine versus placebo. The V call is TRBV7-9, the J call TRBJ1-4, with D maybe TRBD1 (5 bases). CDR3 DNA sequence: TGTGCCGGTACAAGGGGAACTAATGAAAAACTGTTTTTT. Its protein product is CAGTRGTNEKLFF.